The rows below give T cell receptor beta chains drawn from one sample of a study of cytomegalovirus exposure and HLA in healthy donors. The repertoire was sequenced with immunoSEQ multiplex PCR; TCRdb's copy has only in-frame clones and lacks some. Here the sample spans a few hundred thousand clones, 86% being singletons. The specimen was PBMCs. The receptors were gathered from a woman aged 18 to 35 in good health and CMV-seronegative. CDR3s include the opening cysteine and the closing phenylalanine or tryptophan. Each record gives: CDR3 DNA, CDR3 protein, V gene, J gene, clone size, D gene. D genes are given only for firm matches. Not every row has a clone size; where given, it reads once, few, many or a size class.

TGTGCCAGCAGCCCATGGGCCGGAACGGAGACCCAGTACTTC,CASSPWAGTETQYF,TRBV7-7,TRBJ2-5,.,.
TGTGCCAGCAGGCAACAGGGGAAGGATTATGGCTACACCTTC,CASRQQGKDYGYTF,TRBV2,TRBJ1-2,.,TRBD1
TGTGCCAGCAGTTCCCCTAAGGAGCGGGGGAACACAGATACGCAGTATTTT,CASSSPKERGNTDTQYF,TRBV27,TRBJ2-3,once,TRBD2
TGTGCCAGCAGCTTAGCGCCGGGGGTAGGGCCGACTAGAGAAGAGCAGTTCTTC,CASSLAPGVGPTREEQFF,TRBV11-2,TRBJ2-1,once,.
TGTGCCAGCAGTTCCCCCCGAAGCGAACAGCCCCAGCATTTT,CASSSPRSEQPQHF,TRBV28,TRBJ1-5,.,.
TGCGCCAGCAGTGAGAGGCTAGCGGGTCCCAATGAGCAGTTCTTC,CASSERLAGPNEQFF,TRBV10-1,TRBJ2-1,.,TRBD2
TGCGCCACCTCCCTGGAGCGGGGGAGCACAGATACGCAGTATTTT,CATSLERGSTDTQYF,TRBV5-1,TRBJ2-3,.,TRBD2
TGTGCCAGTAGCTTCAGGGGGACAGGGAGCACTGAAGCTTTCTTT,CASSFRGTGSTEAFF,TRBV19,TRBJ1-1,.,TRBD1
TGTGCCAGCAGCTTACGCGGGGGCTTCGAGACCCAGTACTTC,CASSLRGGFETQYF,TRBV5-4,TRBJ2-5,.,.
TGTGCCAGCAGCTTGACAGCTGAAGCTTTCTTT,CASSLTAEAFF,TRBV7-9,TRBJ1-1,.,.
TGTGCCAGCAGTTACTCGGGACAGGGGGATTCACCCCTCCACTTT,CASSYSGQGDSPLHF,TRBV6-6,TRBJ1-6,once,TRBD1
TGTGCCAGCAGCTTGGTACAGAATAATTCACCCCTCCACTTT,CASSLVQNNSPLHF,TRBV5-6,TRBJ1-6,.,.
TGTGCCACTCGGGGTTATGAAACCTACGAGCAGTACTTC,CATRGYETYEQYF,TRBV28,TRBJ2-7,.,.
TGTGCCAGCAGCTTAGAGGGGTGGGGGGCAGATACGCAGTATTTT,CASSLEGWGADTQYF,TRBV11-2,TRBJ2-3,.,.
TGTGCCAGCAGTGCCTCGGGACAGGGCACAGATACGCAGTATTTT,CASSASGQGTDTQYF,TRBV6-4,TRBJ2-3,.,TRBD1
TGTGCCAGCAGCCCCGGACAGGGGGCAGGCTACGAGCAGTACTTC,CASSPGQGAGYEQYF,TRBV5-4,TRBJ2-7,.,TRBD1
TGTGCCAGCAGCGGGGGTCTAGCGGATTCAAGTGAGCAGTTCTTC,CASSGGLADSSEQFF,TRBV9,TRBJ2-1,.,TRBD2
TGTGCCAGCAGTTTTCTTCAGGGGAACATTCAGTACTTC,CASSFLQGNIQYF,TRBV27,TRBJ2-4,.,.
TGTGCCTGTCCCCCCCCAGGAGATACGCAGTATTTT,CACPPPGDTQYF,TRBV30,TRBJ2-3,.,.
TGTGCCAGCAGTTACGGCGGAACGATAATGTTT,CASSYGGTIMF,TRBV6-5,TRBJ2-3,.,.
TGTGCCAGCAGCCCAAGGGGGCGGGATAATTCACCCCTCCACTTT,CASSPRGRDNSPLHF,TRBV5-4,TRBJ1-6,once,TRBD1
TGTGCCAGCAGTTTAGACTACACTGGAAACACCATATATTTT,CASSLDYTGNTIYF,TRBV28,TRBJ1-3,.,.
TGTGCCAGCAGCTTAGATCAGAATAGCAATCAGCCCCAGCATTTT,CASSLDQNSNQPQHF,TRBV11-3,TRBJ1-5,.,.
TGTGCCAGCAGCTCGACTAGCGGGAGCGTAGGTACGCAGTATTTT,CASSSTSGSVGTQYF,TRBV6-5,TRBJ2-3,once,TRBD2
TGCGCCAGCAGAGGAAATTCCGGGACTAGCGGATCCTACGAGCAGTACTTC,CASRGNSGTSGSYEQYF,TRBV5-1,TRBJ2-7,.,TRBD2
TGTGCCATCAAAGAGCCTGACAGGGCGAACTATGGCTACACCTTC,CAIKEPDRANYGYTF,TRBV10-3,TRBJ1-2,.,TRBD1
TGTGCCAGCAGTCCCGGGACAGGGGAAGAGACCCAGTACTTC,CASSPGTGEETQYF,TRBV28,TRBJ2-5,.,TRBD1
TGCGCCAGCAGTGAATTAATGGCAGGGGGTGACGACGAGCAGTACTTC,CASSELMAGGDDEQYF,TRBV10-2,TRBJ2-7,.,TRBD1
TGTGCCAGCAGTTTATTGACAGGGGCGTATGGCTACACCTTC,CASSLLTGAYGYTF,TRBV28,TRBJ1-2,few,TRBD1
TGTGCCAGCAGCGCTAGACTAGCGGGGGGCACAGATACGCAGTATTTT,CASSARLAGGTDTQYF,TRBV9,TRBJ2-3,.,TRBD2
TGTGCCACCAGCCCAAATTTAAGGGGGCAGTACTTC,CATSPNLRGQYF,TRBV15,TRBJ2-7,.,.
TGTGCCAGTAGTATCCCCCCACTAGCGGGGGTCCAAGAGTGGTCCGGGGAGCTGTTTTTT,CASSIPPLAGVQEWSGELFF,TRBV19,TRBJ2-2,.,TRBD2
TGTGCCAGCATCACGACAGGGAGCTCCTACAATGAGCAGTTCTTC,CASITTGSSYNEQFF,TRBV28,TRBJ2-1,.,TRBD1
TGTGCCAGCAGTGAAATTGACAGGGGGCCCTGGAGAGCTTTCTTT,CASSEIDRGPWRAFF,TRBV6-1,TRBJ1-1,.,TRBD1
TGTGCCACGGGGGGGGGTGGGGGCGGGGCAGATACGCAGTATTTT,CATGGGGGGADTQYF,TRBV27,TRBJ2-3,.,TRBD2
TGTGCCACCAGCAGAGTCGGGACAGGGGTGGAGACCCAGTACTTC,CATSRVGTGVETQYF,TRBV15,TRBJ2-5,.,TRBD1
TGTGCCAGCAGTTGGACAGAAAAGAACACTGAAGCTTTCTTT,CASSWTEKNTEAFF,TRBV28,TRBJ1-1,.,.
TGTGCCAGCAGCTCTCCCCGACGGGGAAATCCTAACACCGGGGAGCTGTTTTTT,CASSSPRRGNPNTGELFF,TRBV7-2,TRBJ2-2,.,.
TGTGCCAGCAGCTCGGACAGGGGGCTTGAAGAAAAACTGTTTTTT,CASSSDRGLEEKLFF,TRBV11-2,TRBJ1-4,.,TRBD1
TGTGCCAGCAGTTTAGTGGGGCTGGACACAGATACGCAGTATTTT,CASSLVGLDTDTQYF,TRBV28,TRBJ2-3,.,.
TGTGCCAGCAGTTTAGACAGCTACGAGCAGTACTTC,CASSLDSYEQYF,TRBV28,TRBJ2-7,once,.
TGTGCCAGCAGCTTAGAAACAGGGGGGGTCAATGAGCAGTTCTTC,CASSLETGGVNEQFF,TRBV11-2,TRBJ2-1,.,.
TGTGCCAGCAGCGGGGACAGGGTCCCGAGCCCCTACGAGCAGTACTTC,CASSGDRVPSPYEQYF,TRBV7-2,TRBJ2-7,.,TRBD1
TGTGCCAGCAGTTACTCCGGGGGGCTCACAGATACGCAGTATTTT,CASSYSGGLTDTQYF,TRBV6-5,TRBJ2-3,.,.
TGTGCCAGCAGTTTTCCCTTGGGACTAGGTGACAATGAGCAGTTCTTC,CASSFPLGLGDNEQFF,TRBV28,TRBJ2-1,once,TRBD2
TGTGCCAGCAGCACCCACGGGGGCTCCTACGAGCAGTACTTC,CASSTHGGSYEQYF,TRBV9,TRBJ2-7,.,.
TGTGCCAGCAGTTTATCGGTGGCGGGAAACACCGGGGAGCTGTTTTTT,CASSLSVAGNTGELFF,TRBV27,TRBJ2-2,.,.
TGCGCCATGGGACTTCCACATGAAGAGCAGTTCTTC,CAMGLPHEEQFF,TRBV10-1,TRBJ2-1,.,.
TGTGCCAGCAGCCTCGGGACAGGGCGGAGATTCGAGCAGTTCTTC,CASSLGTGRRFEQFF,TRBV7-2,TRBJ2-1,once,TRBD1
TGCGCCAGCAGCTCCGGGACAGTGAGCTCTGGAAACACCATATATTTT,CASSSGTVSSGNTIYF,TRBV5-1,TRBJ1-3,.,TRBD1
TGTGCCAGCAGCGTTACAGGTGCCCAAGAGACCCAGTACTTC,CASSVTGAQETQYF,TRBV9,TRBJ2-5,.,.
TGCGCCAGCAGCCCTCGAGGGACTAGTCTCAATGAGCAGTTCTTC,CASSPRGTSLNEQFF,TRBV5-1,TRBJ2-1,.,TRBD2
TGTGCCAGCAGTTACTTGTCTGGAGGTCCCTACGAGCAGTACTTC,CASSYLSGGPYEQYF,TRBV6-5,TRBJ2-7,.,.
TGTGCCTGGATTCCCGGTACAGGGAACACTGAAGCTTTCTTT,CAWIPGTGNTEAFF,TRBV30,TRBJ1-1,.,.
TGTGCCAGCAGCTCGGGCGGGGGGGGCACAGATACGCAGTATTTT,CASSSGGGGTDTQYF,TRBV5-4,TRBJ2-3,once,TRBD2
TGCAGTGCTAGAGTCCGGGAGACCCAGTACTTC,CSARVRETQYF,TRBV20-1,TRBJ2-5,.,.
TGTGCCAGCAGACCCCCCGCCAGACAGTATGGCTACACCTTC,CASRPPARQYGYTF,TRBV6-5,TRBJ1-2,few,.
TGTGCCAGCAGTGCATGGGGCCTTAGCAATCAGCCCCAGCATTTT,CASSAWGLSNQPQHF,TRBV2,TRBJ1-5,.,.